The clone carrying this T cell receptor beta chain appeared many times. Antigen unknown. The data were taken from a study of CD8 T cells in ankylosing spondylitis. Looked up from germline, CDR1 is DFQATT and CDR2 is SNEGSKA (reference sequence). CDR3 length equals 12 residues. Study-level findings and limits: One TCR beta motif, made up of under ten highly homologous variants, appeared characteristic of ankylosing spondylitis blood. Relatively rare in peripheral blood, disease-linked clones were also CD8+. Reported data indicate significant enrichment of disease-linked clones within matched ankylosing spondylitis synovial fluid. Some motif variants had been reported before (in reactive arthritis synovial fluid and blood).

The authors made TCR beta libraries by quantitative 5'-RACE with molecular barcodes. TCRdb independently ran MiXCR on the 5' RACE reads; one entry per CDR3 protein. The top ten clones hold roughly 3.2% of a sample with 450,000 to 550,000 distinct CDR3 sequences, approximately 5.3% of them seen once. The genes are TRBV20-1 and TRBJ2-1; 8 bases fit TRBD1. Sequences were obtained from blood, either unsorted or a sorted T cell fraction (not recorded which). This TCR came from a male donor with ankylosing spondylitis. The CDR3 DNA is TGCAGGGGCCGGACAGGGCAAAATGAGCAGTTCTTC. Protein product: CRGRTGQNEQFF.